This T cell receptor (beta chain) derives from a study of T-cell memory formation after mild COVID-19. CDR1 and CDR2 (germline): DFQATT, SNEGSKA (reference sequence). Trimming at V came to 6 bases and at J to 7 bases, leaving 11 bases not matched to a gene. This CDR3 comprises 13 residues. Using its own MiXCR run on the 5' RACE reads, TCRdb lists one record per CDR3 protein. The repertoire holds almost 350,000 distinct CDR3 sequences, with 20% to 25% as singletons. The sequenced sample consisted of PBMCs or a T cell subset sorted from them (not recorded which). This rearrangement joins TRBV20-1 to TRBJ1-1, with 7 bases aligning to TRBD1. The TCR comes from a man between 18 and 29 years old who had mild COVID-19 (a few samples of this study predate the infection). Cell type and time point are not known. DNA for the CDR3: TGCAGTGCGAGTGGAGGGGGCGCGGTTGAAGCTTTCTTT. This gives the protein CSASGGGAVEAFF.